Sequencing of this T cell receptor beta chain was carried out in a study of blood T cell repertoires in COVID-19. Whole-study context: The United States, Italy and Spain were the sources of the acute and convalescent COVID-19 samples. The cDNA or gDNA used as material had been derived from T cells, B-cell-depleted T cells, or PBMCs.

Clinical history as reported by participants underpinned cohort assignment. CDR3 length equals 20 residues. The authors' processing: Amplification with reference gene primers provided the estimates of nucleated cell counts. Profiled with immunoSEQ multiplex PCR; TCRdb holds only in-frame clones, not every one. That table furnishes V, J and clone size, whereas the DNA furnished D and trimming. This sample has about 210,000 clones, with roughly 87% found just once. The specimen was PBMCs or T cells enriched from blood (not recorded which). This receptor was taken from a man aged 18 to 29 with acute COVID-19. This rearrangement joins TRBV21-1 to TRBJ2-7; the table's TRBD2 call for D was not verified on the DNA. TRBV21-1 constitutes a pseudogene. The CDR3 reads CASSKRCTPGLASYSYEQYF. DNA of the CDR3: TGTGCCAGCAGCAAAAGATGTACCCCGGGACTAGCAAGCTATTCCTACGAGCAGTACTTC.